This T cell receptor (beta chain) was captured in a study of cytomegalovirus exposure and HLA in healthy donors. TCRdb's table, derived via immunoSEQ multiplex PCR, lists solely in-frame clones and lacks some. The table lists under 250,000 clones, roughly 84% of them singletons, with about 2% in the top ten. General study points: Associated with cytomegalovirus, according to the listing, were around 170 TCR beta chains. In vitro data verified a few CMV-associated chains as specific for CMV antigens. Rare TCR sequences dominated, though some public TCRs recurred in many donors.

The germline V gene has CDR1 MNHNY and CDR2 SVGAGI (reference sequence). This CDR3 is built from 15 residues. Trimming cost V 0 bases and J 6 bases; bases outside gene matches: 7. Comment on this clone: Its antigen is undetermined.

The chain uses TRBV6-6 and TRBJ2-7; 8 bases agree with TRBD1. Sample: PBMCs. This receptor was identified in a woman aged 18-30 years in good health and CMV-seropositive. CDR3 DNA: TGTGCCAGCAGTTACTCTGGAGGACAGGGCGTCGAGCAGTACTTC. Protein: CASSYSGGQGVEQYF.